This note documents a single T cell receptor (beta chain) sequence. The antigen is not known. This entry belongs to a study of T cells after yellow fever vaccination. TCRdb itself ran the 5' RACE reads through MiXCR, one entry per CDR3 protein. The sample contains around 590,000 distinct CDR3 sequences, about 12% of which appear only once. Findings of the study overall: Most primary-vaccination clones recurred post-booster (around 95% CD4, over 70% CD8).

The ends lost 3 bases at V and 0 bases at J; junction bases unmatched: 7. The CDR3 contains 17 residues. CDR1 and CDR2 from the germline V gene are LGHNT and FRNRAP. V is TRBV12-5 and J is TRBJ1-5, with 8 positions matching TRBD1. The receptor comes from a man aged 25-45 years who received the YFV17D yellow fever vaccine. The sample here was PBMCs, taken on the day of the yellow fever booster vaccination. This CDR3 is CASGFGTGSNSNQPQHF. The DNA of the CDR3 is TGTGCTAGTGGTTTCGGGACAGGATCTAATAGCAATCAGCCCCAGCATTTT.